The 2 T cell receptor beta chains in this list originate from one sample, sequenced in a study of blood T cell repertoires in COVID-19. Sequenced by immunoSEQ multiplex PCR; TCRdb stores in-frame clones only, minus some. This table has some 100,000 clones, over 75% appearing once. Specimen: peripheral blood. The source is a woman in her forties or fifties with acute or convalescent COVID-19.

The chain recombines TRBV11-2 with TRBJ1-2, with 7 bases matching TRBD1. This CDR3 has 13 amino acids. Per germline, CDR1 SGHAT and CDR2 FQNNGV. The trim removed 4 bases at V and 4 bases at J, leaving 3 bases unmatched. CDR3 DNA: TGTGCCAGCAGCTCGGGACAGTCCTATGGCTACACCTTC. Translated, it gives CASSSGQSYGYTF.

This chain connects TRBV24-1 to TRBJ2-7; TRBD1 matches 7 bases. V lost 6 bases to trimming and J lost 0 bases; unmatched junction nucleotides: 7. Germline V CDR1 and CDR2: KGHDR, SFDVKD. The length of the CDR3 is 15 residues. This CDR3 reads CATSSTGPRSYEQYF. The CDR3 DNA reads TGTGCCACCAGTTCGACAGGGCCGCGCTCCTACGAGCAGTACTTC.